These T cell receptor beta chains were read from a single sample in a study of T cells after yellow fever vaccination. TCRdb redid the calling of the 5' RACE reads with MiXCR, one entry per CDR3 protein. Of a few hundred thousand distinct CDR3 sequences in the sample, roughly 8.3% were seen once. The sequencing here drew on PBMCs, taken around 45 days after the first yellow fever vaccination. The receptors originated from a man aged 18 to 29 who received the YFV17D yellow fever vaccine. Both conserved end residues are part of each CDR3. A D gene is named only where the DNA matches it firmly. Size tells how often a clone was seen (once, few, many) or the class of an expanded clone, and some rows leave it out.

J | V | D | size | CDR3 | DNA
TRBJ1-1 | TRBV7-2 | - | - | CASSLVPETNTEAFF | TGTGCCAGCAGCTTAGTTCCAGAGACGAACACTGAAGCTTTCTTT
TRBJ1-4 | TRBV9 | - | few | CASGGGSGATNEKLFF | TGTGCCAGCGGAGGGGGTTCAGGGGCAACTAATGAAAAACTGTTTTTT
TRBJ2-7 | TRBV4-2 | TRBD1 | - | CASSQDRGTGGSEQYF | TGTGCCAGCAGCCAAGATCGTGGTACAGGGGGTAGCGAGCAGTACTTC
TRBJ2-7 | TRBV4-2 | - | - | CASSQVLGPTYEQYF | TGTGCCAGCAGCCAAGTACTGGGGCCAACCTACGAGCAGTACTTC
TRBJ2-1 | TRBV27 | TRBD2 | many | CASTSSGSYNEQFF | TGTGCCAGCACCTCTAGCGGGTCCTACAATGAGCAGTTCTTC
TRBJ1-2 | TRBV6-1 | - | few | CASSDRENYGYTF | TGTGCCAGCAGTGATCGGGAGAACTATGGCTACACCTTC
TRBJ2-4 | TRBV27 | TRBD2 | many | CASSKLAGGIIAKNIQYF | TGTGCCAGCAGTAAACTAGCGGGGGGCATAATAGCCAAAAACATTCAGTACTTC
TRBJ1-1 | TRBV20-1 | - | few | CSAKKGSLNTEAFF | TGCAGTGCTAAAAAGGGATCTCTGAACACTGAAGCTTTCTTT
TRBJ1-1 | TRBV9 | - | - | CASSPVVQGRTEAFF | TGTGCCAGCAGCCCAGTAGTACAGGGAAGGACTGAAGCTTTCTTT
TRBJ1-5 | TRBV20-1 | - | few | CSARDLAANQPQHF | TGCAGTGCTAGAGATTTGGCAGCTAATCAGCCCCAGCATTTT
TRBJ1-4 | TRBV29-1 | - | - | CSAGEQGLATNEKLFF | TGCAGCGCAGGGGAACAGGGATTAGCAACTAATGAAAAACTGTTTTTT
TRBJ2-1 | TRBV4-2 | TRBD2 | - | CASSQEIWTSGYNEQFF | TGTGCCAGCAGCCAAGAGATATGGACTAGCGGATACAATGAGCAGTTCTTC
TRBJ2-5 | TRBV20-1 | TRBD1 | few | CSARAPGQSQETQYF | TGCAGTGCTAGAGCACCGGGACAGAGCCAAGAGACCCAGTACTTC
TRBJ2-5 | TRBV3-1 | - | - | CASSQGTSTGETQYF | TGTGCCAGCAGCCAAGGTACGAGCACGGGGGAGACCCAGTACTTC
TRBJ2-5 | TRBV6-5 | - | - | CASSYSIGETQYF | TGTGCCAGCAGTTACTCGATTGGAGAGACCCAGTACTTC
TRBJ2-3 | TRBV24-1 | TRBD2 | few | CATSDPDPTSGGSDTQYF | TGTGCCACCAGTGATCCCGATCCGACTAGCGGGGGTTCGGATACGCAGTATTTT
TRBJ2-2 | TRBV6-2/TRBV6-3 | - | - | CASIRNTGELFF | TGTGCCAGCATCCGGAACACCGGGGAGCTGTTTTTT
TRBJ2-1 | TRBV12-3/TRBV12-4 | - | few | CASSLQSSAANEQFF | TGTGCCAGCAGTCTCCAGTCTAGCGCGGCCAATGAGCAGTTCTTC
TRBJ1-6 | TRBV13 | TRBD1 | - | CASSPPPGQGLSPLHF | TGTGCCAGCAGCCCTCCACCGGGACAGGGTCTTTCACCCCTCCACTTT
TRBJ1-6 | TRBV5-1 | TRBD1 | many | CASSSGQDNSPLHF | TGCGCCAGCAGCTCGGGACAGGATAATTCACCCCTCCACTTT
TRBJ2-1 | TRBV7-2 | - | few | CASTSRADEQFF | TGTGCCAGCACCTCTAGGGCAGATGAGCAGTTCTTC
TRBJ2-5 | TRBV27 | TRBD2 | - | CASSLSGGGEGKTQYF | TGTGCCAGCAGTTTATCTGGCGGGGGAGAGGGGAAGACCCAGTACTTC
TRBJ2-1 | TRBV11-3 | - | - | CASSFGTPQWDEQFF | TGTGCCAGCAGCTTCGGGACTCCTCAATGGGATGAGCAGTTCTTC
TRBJ2-4 | TRBV12-5 | TRBD2 | - | CASGRTRRGTSRLAELAKNIQYF | TGTGCTAGTGGCCGGACCCGGCGGGGGACATCCAGACTAGCGGAGTTAGCCAAAAACATTCAGTACTTC
TRBJ1-1 | TRBV20-1 | - | many | CSPLSGVMNTEAFF | TGCAGTCCCCTAAGTGGGGTAATGAACACTGAAGCTTTCTTT
TRBJ2-3 | TRBV20-1 | TRBD1 | few | CSAISQGDTQYF | TGCAGTGCGATATCACAGGGGGATACGCAGTATTTT
TRBJ2-1 | TRBV18 | - | few | CASSLLVKGDNEQFF | TGTGCCAGCTCCCTCCTAGTGAAGGGGGACAATGAGCAGTTCTTC
TRBJ2-7 | TRBV25-1 | TRBD1 | - | CASSDEGQGSSYEQYF | TGTGCCAGCAGTGATGAGGGACAGGGAAGCTCCTACGAGCAGTACTTC
TRBJ2-3 | TRBV5-1 | - | few | CASSLAGRPDTQYF | TGCGCCAGCAGCTTGGCGGGACGGCCAGATACGCAGTATTTT
TRBJ2-4 | TRBV7-2 | TRBD1 | few | CASSHQQGIQYF | TGTGCCAGCAGCCACCAACAGGGGATTCAGTACTTC
TRBJ2-3 | TRBV11-2 | TRBD2 | many | CASSLRSGGSTDTQYF | TGTGCCAGCAGCTTGAGGAGCGGGGGAAGCACAGATACGCAGTATTTT
TRBJ2-6 | TRBV4-1 | - | few | CASSQSNVWPTGANVLTF | TGCGCCAGCAGCCAATCTAATGTGTGGCCTACTGGGGCCAACGTCCTGACTTTC
TRBJ1-4 | TRBV11-2 | - | many | CASSPNRGSWSTNEKLFF | TGTGCCAGCAGCCCTAACCGTGGCTCCTGGTCCACTAATGAAAAACTGTTTTTT
TRBJ2-5 | TRBV5-1 | - | - | CASSSSPGETQYF | TGCGCCAGCAGCTCCTCCCCGGGGGAGACCCAGTACTTC
TRBJ1-2 | TRBV5-1 | TRBD1 | few | CASSGQGQEANYGYTF | TGCGCCAGCAGCGGACAAGGACAGGAGGCTAACTATGGCTACACCTTC
TRBJ2-2 | TRBV6-1 | TRBD1 | few | CASSKPLDRGYTGELFF | TGTGCCAGCAGTAAACCCCTCGACAGGGGTTACACCGGGGAGCTGTTTTTT
TRBJ1-5 | TRBV5-1 | - | many | CASSEQGNQPQHF | TGCGCCAGCAGCGAACAGGGAAATCAGCCCCAGCATTTT
TRBJ1-2 | TRBV5-4 | - | - | CASSLAGTLGYTF | TGTGCCAGCAGCTTGGCCGGGACGCTTGGCTACACCTTC
TRBJ1-5 | TRBV7-8 | TRBD1 | - | CASSKTGEDQPQHF | TGTGCCAGCAGCAAAACAGGGGAAGATCAGCCCCAGCATTTT
TRBJ2-7 | TRBV5-4 | - | few | CASSLGGSVAYEQYF | TGTGCCAGCAGCTTGGGCGGCTCCGTCGCCTACGAGCAGTACTTC
TRBJ1-1 | TRBV10-3 | TRBD1 | - | CATREQGADRTEAFF | TGTGCCACGAGAGAACAGGGGGCGGATCGGACTGAAGCTTTCTTT
TRBJ1-4 | TRBV11-2 | - | many | CASSLGAYSEKLFF | TGTGCCAGCAGCTTAGGGGCCTACTCCGAAAAACTGTTTTTT
TRBJ2-1 | TRBV7-9 | TRBD1 | - | CASSHAGQGWNEQFF | TGTGCCAGCAGCCACGCTGGACAGGGGTGGAATGAGCAGTTCTTC
TRBJ2-3 | TRBV5-1 | - | few | CASSSAGQGRDTQYF | TGCGCCAGCAGCTCCGCGGGACAAGGTCGAGATACGCAGTATTTT
TRBJ2-3 | TRBV5-1 | - | few | CASRDPVGAATDTQYF | TGCGCCAGCAGAGATCCGGTAGGGGCGGCGACAGATACGCAGTATTTT
TRBJ2-3 | TRBV7-2 | - | - | CASSLSGLGAQYF | TGTGCCAGCAGCTTAAGCGGGCTAGGGGCGCAGTATTTT
TRBJ1-6 | TRBV27 | - | few | CASSPYLGVGNSPLHF | TGTGCCAGCAGTCCGTACCTAGGAGTGGGTAATTCACCCCTCCACTTT
TRBJ1-5 | TRBV5-5 | - | - | CASSLVGGRGNQPQHF | TGTGCCAGCAGCTTGGTGGGGGGTAGGGGCAATCAGCCCCAGCATTTT
TRBJ1-1 | TRBV6-2/TRBV6-3 | - | - | CASSRPTGNTEAFF | TGTGCCAGCAGTCGACCGACAGGGAACACTGAAGCTTTCTTT
TRBJ2-3 | TRBV4-1 | TRBD2 | - | CASSQDPSLRGAVDTQYF | TGCGCCAGCAGCCAAGACCCATCTTTGCGGGGGGCCGTAGATACGCAGTATTTT
TRBJ1-5 | TRBV2 | - | few | CASKIAGGNQPQHF | TGTGCCAGCAAGATAGCTGGGGGCAATCAGCCCCAGCATTTT
TRBJ1-4 | TRBV28 | - | few | CASLGNEKLFF | TGTGCCAGCCTGGGTAATGAAAAACTGTTTTTT
TRBJ2-1 | TRBV7-3 | - | few | CASSLGYRHNEQFF | TGTGCCAGCAGCTTAGGGTACAGACACAATGAGCAGTTCTTC
TRBJ2-2 | TRBV15 | TRBD1 | few | CATSLGQGSGELFF | TGTGCCACCTCGCTGGGACAGGGCAGCGGGGAGCTGTTTTTT
TRBJ2-7 | TRBV27 | - | - | CASSFAGGSYEQYF | TGTGCCAGCAGTTTTGCAGGCGGGTCCTACGAGCAGTACTTC